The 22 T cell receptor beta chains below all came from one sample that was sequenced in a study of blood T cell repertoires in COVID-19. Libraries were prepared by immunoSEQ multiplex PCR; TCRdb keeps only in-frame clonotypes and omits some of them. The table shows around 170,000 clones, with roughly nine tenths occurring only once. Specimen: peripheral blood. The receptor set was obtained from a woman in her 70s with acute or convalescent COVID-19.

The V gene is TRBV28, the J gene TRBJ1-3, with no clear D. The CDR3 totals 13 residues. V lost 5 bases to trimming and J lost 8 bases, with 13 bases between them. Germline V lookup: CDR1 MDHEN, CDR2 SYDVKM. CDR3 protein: CASSPPLTDTIYF. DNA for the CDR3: TGTGCCAGCAGTCCGCCCCTAACGGACACCATATATTTT.

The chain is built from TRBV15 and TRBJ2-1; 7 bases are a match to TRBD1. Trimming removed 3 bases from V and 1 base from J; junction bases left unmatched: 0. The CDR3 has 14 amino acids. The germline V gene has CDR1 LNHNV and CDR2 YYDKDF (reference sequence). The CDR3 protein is CATSRGQSYNEQFF. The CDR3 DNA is TGTGCCACCAGCAGGGGACAGTCCTACAATGAGCAGTTCTTC.

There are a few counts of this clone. The CDR3 loop is CASSQDTNYGYTF. CDR3 bases: TGTGCCAGCAGCCAGGACACCAACTATGGCTACACCTTC. This rearrangement joins TRBV7-2 to TRBJ1-2; weak D call: TRBD1 (5 bases). In germline, CDR1 is SGHTA, CDR2 FQGNSA. The CDR3 spans 13 residues. The ends were cut back, 5 bases at V and 2 bases at J, with 9 bases in the middle.

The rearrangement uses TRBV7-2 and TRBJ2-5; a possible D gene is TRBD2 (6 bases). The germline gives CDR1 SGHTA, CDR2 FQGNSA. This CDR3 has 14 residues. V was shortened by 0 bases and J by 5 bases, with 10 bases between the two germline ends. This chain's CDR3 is CASSLAGTRETQYF. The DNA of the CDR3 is TGTGCCAGCAGCTTAGCTGGGACTCGGGAGACCCAGTACTTC.

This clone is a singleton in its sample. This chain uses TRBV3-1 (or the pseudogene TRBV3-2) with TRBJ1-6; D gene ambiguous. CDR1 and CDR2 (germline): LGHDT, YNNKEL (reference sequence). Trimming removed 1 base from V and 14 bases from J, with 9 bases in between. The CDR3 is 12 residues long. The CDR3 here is CASSQGASALHF. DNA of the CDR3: TGTGCCAGCAGCCAAGGGGCGTCGGCCCTCCACTTT.

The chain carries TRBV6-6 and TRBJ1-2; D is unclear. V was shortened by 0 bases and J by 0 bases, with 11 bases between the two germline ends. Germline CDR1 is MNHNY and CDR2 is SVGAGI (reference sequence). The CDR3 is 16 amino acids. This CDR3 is CASSYSRVGANYGYTF. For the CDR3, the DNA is TGTGCCAGCAGTTACTCACGTGTCGGAGCTAACTATGGCTACACCTTC.

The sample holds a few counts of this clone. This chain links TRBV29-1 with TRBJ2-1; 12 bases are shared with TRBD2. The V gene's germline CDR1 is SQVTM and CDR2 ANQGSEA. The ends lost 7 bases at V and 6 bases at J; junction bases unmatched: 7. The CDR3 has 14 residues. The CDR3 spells CSGGRLAGVNEQFF. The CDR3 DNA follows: TGCAGCGGGGGTAGACTAGCGGGGGTCAATGAGCAGTTCTTC.

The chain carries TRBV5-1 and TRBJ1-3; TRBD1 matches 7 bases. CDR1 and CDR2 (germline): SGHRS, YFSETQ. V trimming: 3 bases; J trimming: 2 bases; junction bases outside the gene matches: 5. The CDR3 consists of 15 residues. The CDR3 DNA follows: TGCGCCAGCAGCTCGGGACAGTCTGCTGGAAACACCATATATTTT. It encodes CASSSGQSAGNTIYF. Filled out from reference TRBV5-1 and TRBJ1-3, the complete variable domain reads KAGVTQTPRYLIKTRGQQVTLSCSPISGHRSVSWYQQTPGQGLQFLFEYFSETQRNKGNFPGRFSGRQFSNSRSEMNVSTLELGDSALYLCASSSGQSAGNTIYFGEGSWLTVV.

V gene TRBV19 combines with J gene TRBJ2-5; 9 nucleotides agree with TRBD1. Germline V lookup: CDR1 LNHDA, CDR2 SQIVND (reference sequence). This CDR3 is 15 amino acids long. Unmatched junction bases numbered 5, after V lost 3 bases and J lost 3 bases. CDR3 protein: CASSIGQGWKETQYF. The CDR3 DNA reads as TGTGCCAGTAGTATCGGACAGGGGTGGAAAGAGACCCAGTACTTC.

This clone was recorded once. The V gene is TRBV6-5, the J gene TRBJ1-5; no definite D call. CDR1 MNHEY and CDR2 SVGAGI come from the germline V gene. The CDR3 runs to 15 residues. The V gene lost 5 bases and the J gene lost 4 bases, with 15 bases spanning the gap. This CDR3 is CASSPWGSGNQPQHF. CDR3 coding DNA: TGTGCCAGCAGTCCTTGGGGAAGCGGGAATCAGCCCCAGCATTTT.

CDR3 amino acids: CASSPRLGGTTNEKLFF. CDR3 sequence (DNA): TGTGCCAGCAGTCCCCGTCTTGGGGGCACAACTAATGAAAAACTGTTTTTT. The chain couples TRBV27 to TRBJ1-4; D may be TRBD1 (6 bases). The V gene's germline CDR1 is MNHEY and CDR2 SMNVEV (reference sequence). V lost 5 bases and J lost 0, with 16 bases in between. This CDR3 has 17 amino acids.

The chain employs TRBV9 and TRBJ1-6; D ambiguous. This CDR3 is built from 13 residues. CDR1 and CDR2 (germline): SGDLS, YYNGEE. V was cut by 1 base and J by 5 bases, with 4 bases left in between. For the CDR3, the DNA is TGTGCCAGCAGCGTACATGATAATTCACCCCTCCACTTT. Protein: CASSVHDNSPLHF.

CDR3 region: CASSLKAGWDTEAFF. The CDR3 nucleotides read TGTGCCAGCAGTTTAAAGGCAGGGTGGGACACTGAAGCTTTCTTT. The chain employs TRBV27 and TRBJ1-1; D possibly corresponds to TRBD1 (5 bases). This CDR3 spans 15 amino acids. Germline V CDR1 and CDR2: MNHEY, SMNVEV (reference sequence). V lost 2 bases and J lost 3, with 13 bases in between.

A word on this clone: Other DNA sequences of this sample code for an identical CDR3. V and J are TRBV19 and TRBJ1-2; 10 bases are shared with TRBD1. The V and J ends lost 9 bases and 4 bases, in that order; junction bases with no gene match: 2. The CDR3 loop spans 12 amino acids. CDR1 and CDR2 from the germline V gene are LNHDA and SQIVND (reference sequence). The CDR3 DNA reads TGTGCCAGCAGACAGGGGGCCTATGGCTACACCTTC. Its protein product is CASRQGAYGYTF.

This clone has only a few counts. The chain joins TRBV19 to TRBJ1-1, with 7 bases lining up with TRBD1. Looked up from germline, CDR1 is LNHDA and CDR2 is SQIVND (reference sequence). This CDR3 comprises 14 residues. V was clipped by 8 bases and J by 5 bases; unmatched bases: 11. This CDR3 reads CASRSTGDATEAFF. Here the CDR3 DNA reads TGTGCCAGTCGATCCACAGGGGATGCAACTGAAGCTTTCTTT. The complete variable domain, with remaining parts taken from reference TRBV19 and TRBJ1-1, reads DGGITQSPKYLFRKEGQNVTLSCEQNLNHDAMYWYRQDPGQGLRLIYYSQIVNDFQKGDIAEGYSVSREKKESFPLTVTSAQKNPTAFYLCASRSTGDATEAFFGQGTRLTVV.

DNA of the CDR3: TGTGCCAGCAGCTTAAGTTCTTTTACTAGCGGGACCGGGGAGCTGTTTTTT. Amino acids: CASSLSSFTSGTGELFF. The genes are TRBV7-3 and TRBJ2-2; the match to TRBD2 covers 9 bases. Germline assignment: CDR1 SGHTA and CDR2 FQGTGA. CDR3 length: 17 residues. Trimming at V came to 1 base and at J to 5 bases, leaving 8 bases not matched to a gene.

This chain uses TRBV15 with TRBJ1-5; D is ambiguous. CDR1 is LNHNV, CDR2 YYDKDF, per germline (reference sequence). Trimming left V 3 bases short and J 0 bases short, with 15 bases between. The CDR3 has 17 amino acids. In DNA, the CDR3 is TGTGCCACCAGCAGTCGGGAGGCAGTCTATAGCAATCAGCCCCAGCATTTT. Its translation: CATSSREAVYSNQPQHF.

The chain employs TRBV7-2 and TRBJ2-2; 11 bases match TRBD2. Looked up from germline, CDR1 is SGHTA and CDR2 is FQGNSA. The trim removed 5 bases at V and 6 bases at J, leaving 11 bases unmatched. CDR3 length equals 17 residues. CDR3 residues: CASSALAGVGKSGELFF. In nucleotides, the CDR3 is TGTGCCAGCAGCGCACTAGCGGGAGTCGGAAAGTCCGGGGAGCTGTTTTTT. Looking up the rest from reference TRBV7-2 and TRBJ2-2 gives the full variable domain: GAGVSQSPSNKVTEKGKDVELRCDPISGHTALYWYRQSLGQGLEFLIYFQGNSAPDKSGLPSDRFSAERTGGSVSTLTIQRTQQEDSAVYLCASSALAGVGKSGELFFGEGSRLTVL.

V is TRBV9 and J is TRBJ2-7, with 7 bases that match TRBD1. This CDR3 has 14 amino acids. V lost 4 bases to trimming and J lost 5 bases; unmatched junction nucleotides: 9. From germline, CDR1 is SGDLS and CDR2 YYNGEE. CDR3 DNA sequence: TGTGCCAGCAGCACCCGACAGGGTTTCAACGAGCAGTACTTC. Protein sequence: CASSTRQGFNEQYF. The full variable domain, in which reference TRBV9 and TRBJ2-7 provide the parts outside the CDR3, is DSGVTQTPKHLITATGQRVTLRCSPRSGDLSVYWYQQSLDQGLQFLIQYYNGEERAKGNILERFSAQQFPDLHSELNLSSLELGDSALYFCASSTRQGFNEQYFGPGTRLTVT.

The CDR3, as DNA: TGCGCCAGCAGCCAAGAACTAGCGGGGGGGCCAGGCAATGAGCAGTTCTTC. Translating it yields CASSQELAGGPGNEQFF. The chain links TRBV4-1 to TRBJ2-1, with 13 bases lining up with TRBD2. The trim removed 0 bases at V and 6 bases at J, leaving 5 bases unmatched. Per germline, CDR1 MGHRA and CDR2 YSYEKL. This CDR3 is 17 amino acids long.

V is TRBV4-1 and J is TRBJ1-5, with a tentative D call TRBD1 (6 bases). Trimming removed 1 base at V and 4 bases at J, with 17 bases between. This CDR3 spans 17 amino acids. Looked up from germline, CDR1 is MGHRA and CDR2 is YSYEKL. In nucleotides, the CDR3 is TGCGCCAGCAGCCAAGGAGTGGGGAGGGGGGGGAATCAGCCCCAGCATTTT. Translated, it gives CASSQGVGRGGNQPQHF.

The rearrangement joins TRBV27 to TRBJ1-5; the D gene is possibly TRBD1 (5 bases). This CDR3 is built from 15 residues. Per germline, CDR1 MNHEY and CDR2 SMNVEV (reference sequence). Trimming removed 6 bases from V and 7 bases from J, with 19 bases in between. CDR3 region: CASRSIAREIQPQHF. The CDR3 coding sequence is TGTGCCAGCAGGTCGATCGCCAGGGAAATACAGCCCCAGCATTTT.